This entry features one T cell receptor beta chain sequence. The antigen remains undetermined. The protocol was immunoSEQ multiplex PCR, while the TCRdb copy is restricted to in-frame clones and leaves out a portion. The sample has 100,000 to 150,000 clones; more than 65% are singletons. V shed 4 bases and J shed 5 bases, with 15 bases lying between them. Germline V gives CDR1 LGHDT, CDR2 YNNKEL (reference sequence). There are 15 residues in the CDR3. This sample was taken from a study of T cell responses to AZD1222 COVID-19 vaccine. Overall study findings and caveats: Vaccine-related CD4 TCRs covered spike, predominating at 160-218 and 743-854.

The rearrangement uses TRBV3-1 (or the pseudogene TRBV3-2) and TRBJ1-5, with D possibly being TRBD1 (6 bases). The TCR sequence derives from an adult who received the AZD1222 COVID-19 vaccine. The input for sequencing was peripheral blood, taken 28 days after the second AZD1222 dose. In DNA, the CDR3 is TGTGCCAGCAGCCTCCGAGCCGGGGGCCATCAGCCCCAGCATTTT. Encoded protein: CASSLRAGGHQPQHF.